This T cell receptor beta chain derives from a study of early T cells in non-severe SARS-CoV-2 infection. Study details: Investigators sequenced bulk RNA drawn from unsorted whole blood, and chains remained unpaired.

Trimming at V came to 4 bases and at J to 6 bases, leaving 9 bases not matched to a gene. Germline CDR1 reads SGHTA; CDR2 reads FQGNSA. CDR3 length: 15 residues. Researchers tagged individual cDNA molecules with unique molecular identifiers. TCRdb called the 5' RACE reads again in MiXCR, with one record for every CDR3 protein. The sample carries about 59,000 distinct CDR3 sequences, about 13% recorded once. V and J are TRBV7-2 and TRBJ2-7, with 10 bases matching TRBD1. Material: whole blood, obtained at baseline. The receptor was derived from an adult who was a healthcare worker with PCR-confirmed SARS-CoV-2 infection or an uninfected control (not recorded which). The CDR3 is CASSSGTGEVIEQYF. In DNA form, the CDR3 reads TGTGCCAGCAGCTCAGGGACAGGGGAGGTAATCGAGCAGTACTTC.